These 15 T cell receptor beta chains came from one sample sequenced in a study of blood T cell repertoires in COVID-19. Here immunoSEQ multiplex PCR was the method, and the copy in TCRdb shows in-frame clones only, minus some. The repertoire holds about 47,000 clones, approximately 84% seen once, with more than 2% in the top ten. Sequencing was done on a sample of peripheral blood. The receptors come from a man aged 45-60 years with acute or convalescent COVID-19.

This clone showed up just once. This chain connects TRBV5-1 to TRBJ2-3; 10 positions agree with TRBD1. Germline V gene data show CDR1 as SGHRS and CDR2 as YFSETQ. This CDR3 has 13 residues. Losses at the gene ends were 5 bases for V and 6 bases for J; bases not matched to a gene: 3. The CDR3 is CASSSTGGDTQYF. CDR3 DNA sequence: TGCGCCAGCAGTTCGACAGGGGGCGATACGCAGTATTTT.

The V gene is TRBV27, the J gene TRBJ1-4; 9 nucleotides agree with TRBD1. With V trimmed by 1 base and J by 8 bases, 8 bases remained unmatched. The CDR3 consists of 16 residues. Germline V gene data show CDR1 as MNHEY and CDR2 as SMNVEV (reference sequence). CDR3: CASSLLGGTGREKLFF. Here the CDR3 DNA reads TGTGCCAGCAGTTTATTGGGTGGGACAGGGAGGGAAAAACTGTTTTTT.

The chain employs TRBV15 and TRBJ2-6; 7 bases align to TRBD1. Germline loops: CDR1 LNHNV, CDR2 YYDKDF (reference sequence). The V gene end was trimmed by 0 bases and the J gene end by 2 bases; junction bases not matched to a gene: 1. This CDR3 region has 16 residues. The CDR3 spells CATSRDTGAGANVLTF. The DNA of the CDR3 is TGTGCCACCAGCAGAGATACAGGGGCTGGGGCCAACGTCCTGACTTTC.

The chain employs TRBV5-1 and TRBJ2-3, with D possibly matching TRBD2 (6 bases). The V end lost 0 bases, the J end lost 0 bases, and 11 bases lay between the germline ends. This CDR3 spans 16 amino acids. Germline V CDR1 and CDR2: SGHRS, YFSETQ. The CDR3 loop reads CASSLVGDSSTDTQYF. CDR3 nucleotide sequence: TGCGCCAGCAGCTTGGTGGGGGACTCTAGCACAGATACGCAGTATTTT.

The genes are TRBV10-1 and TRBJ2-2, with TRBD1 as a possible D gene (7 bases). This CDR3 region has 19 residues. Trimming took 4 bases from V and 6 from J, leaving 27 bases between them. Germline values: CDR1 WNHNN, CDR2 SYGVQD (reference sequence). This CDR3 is CASSAGQGGQKGSSGELFF. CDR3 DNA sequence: TGCGCCAGCAGTGCCGGGCAGGGGGGCCAGAAAGGTTCTTCCGGGGAGCTGTTTTTT.

In DNA, the CDR3 is TGTGCCAGCAGCCAACAATCGGGACTAGCGGGACCAGTCGGTGAGCAGTTCTTC. Its translation is CASSQQSGLAGPVGEQFF. The chain couples TRBV4-2 to TRBJ2-1, with 13 bases that match TRBD2. Trimming took 2 bases from V and 9 from J; bases not matched to a gene: 13. The germline V gene has CDR1 LGHNA and CDR2 YNFKEQ. CDR3 length equals 18 residues.

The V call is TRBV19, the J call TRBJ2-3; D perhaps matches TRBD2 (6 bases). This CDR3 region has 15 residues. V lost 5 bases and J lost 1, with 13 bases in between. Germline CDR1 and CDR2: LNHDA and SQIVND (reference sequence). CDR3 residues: CASSATRERTDTQYF. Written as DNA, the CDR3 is TGTGCCAGTAGTGCGACTAGAGAGCGCACAGATACGCAGTATTTT.

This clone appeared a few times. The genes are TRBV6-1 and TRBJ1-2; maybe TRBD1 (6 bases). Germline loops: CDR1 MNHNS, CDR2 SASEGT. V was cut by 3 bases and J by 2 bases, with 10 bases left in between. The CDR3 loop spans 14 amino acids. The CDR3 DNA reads TGTGCCAGCAGTGATACAGGGAAGAACTATGGCTACACCTTC. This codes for CASSDTGKNYGYTF.

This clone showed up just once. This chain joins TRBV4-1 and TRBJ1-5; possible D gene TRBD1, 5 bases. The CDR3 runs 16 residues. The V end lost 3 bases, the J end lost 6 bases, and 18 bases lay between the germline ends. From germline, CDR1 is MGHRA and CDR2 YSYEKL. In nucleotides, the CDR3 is TGCGCCAGCAGCCAGGGTCCAGGGCGGGGTGGTCAGCCCCAGCATTTT. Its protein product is CASSQGPGRGGQPQHF.

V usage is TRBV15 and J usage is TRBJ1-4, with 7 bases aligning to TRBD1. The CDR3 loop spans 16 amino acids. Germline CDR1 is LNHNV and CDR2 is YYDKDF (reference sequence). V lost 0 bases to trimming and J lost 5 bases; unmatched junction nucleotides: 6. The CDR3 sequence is CATSRDSGTANEKLFF. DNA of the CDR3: TGTGCCACCAGCAGAGATTCGGGGACAGCGAATGAAAAACTGTTTTTT.

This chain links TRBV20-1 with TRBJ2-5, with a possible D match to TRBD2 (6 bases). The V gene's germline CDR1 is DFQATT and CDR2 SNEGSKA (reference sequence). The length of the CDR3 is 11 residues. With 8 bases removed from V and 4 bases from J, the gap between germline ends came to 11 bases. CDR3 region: CSKGRRETQYF. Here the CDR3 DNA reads TGCAGTAAAGGGAGGCGAGAGACCCAGTACTTC.

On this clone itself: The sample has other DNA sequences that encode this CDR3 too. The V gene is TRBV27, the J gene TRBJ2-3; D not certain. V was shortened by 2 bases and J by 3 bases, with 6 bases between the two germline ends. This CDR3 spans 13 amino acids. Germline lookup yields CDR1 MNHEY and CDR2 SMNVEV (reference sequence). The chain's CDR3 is CASSLRQTDTQYF. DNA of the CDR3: TGTGCCAGCAGTTTACGACAAACAGATACGCAGTATTTT.

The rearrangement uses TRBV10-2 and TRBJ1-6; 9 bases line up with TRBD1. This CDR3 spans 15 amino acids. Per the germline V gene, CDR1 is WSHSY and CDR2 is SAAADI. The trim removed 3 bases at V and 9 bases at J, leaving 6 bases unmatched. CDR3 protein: CASSDEQGAGSPLHF. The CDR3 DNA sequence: TGCGCCAGCAGTGATGAACAGGGGGCAGGTTCACCCCTCCACTTT.

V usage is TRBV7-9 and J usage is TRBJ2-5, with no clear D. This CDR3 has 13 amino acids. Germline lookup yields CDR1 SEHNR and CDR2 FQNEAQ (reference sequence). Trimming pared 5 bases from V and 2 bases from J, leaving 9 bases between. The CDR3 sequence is CASSQVPQETQYF. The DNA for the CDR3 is TGTGCCAGCAGCCAGGTCCCACAAGAGACCCAGTACTTC.

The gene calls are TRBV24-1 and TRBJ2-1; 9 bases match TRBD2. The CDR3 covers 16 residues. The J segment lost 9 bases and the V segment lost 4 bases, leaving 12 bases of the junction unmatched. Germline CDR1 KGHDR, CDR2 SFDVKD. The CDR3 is CATSEASGAQRGEQFF. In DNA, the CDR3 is TGTGCCACCAGTGAGGCTAGCGGGGCCCAAAGGGGTGAGCAGTTCTTC.